This is a list of T cell receptor beta chains from one sample in a study of early T cells in non-severe SARS-CoV-2 infection. MiXCR was run by TCRdb on the 5' RACE reads, yielding one entry per CDR3 protein. Among tens of thousands of distinct CDR3 sequences listed, roughly 12% were seen once. Material for sequencing was whole blood. The receptors were gathered from an adult who was a healthcare worker with PCR-confirmed SARS-CoV-2 infection or an uninfected control (not recorded which). Both conserved end residues are part of each CDR3. D genes are given only for firm matches. The size field is filled for only some rows; it gives once, few, many or a size class.

j_gene,abundance,d_gene,v_gene,CDR3aa,CDR3nt
TRBJ1-2,once,-,TRBV20-1,CSARKTAYGYTF,TGCAGTGCTAGAAAGACAGCCTATGGCTACACCTTC
TRBJ1-1,many,-,TRBV5-1,CASSLDSGVGTEAFF,TGCGCCAGCAGCTTGGATTCTGGGGTGGGGACTGAAGCTTTCTTT
TRBJ2-7,few,-,TRBV12-3/TRBV12-4,CASSQTGNEQYF,TGTGCCAGCAGTCAAACAGGGAACGAGCAGTACTTC
TRBJ1-1,-,TRBD1,TRBV7-8,CASSIHRGLPVVNTEAFF,TGTGCCAGCAGCATCCACAGGGGGCTGCCTGTAGTGAACACTGAAGCTTTCTTT
TRBJ2-7,-,-,TRBV11-2,CASSLGPGMTYEQYF,TGTGCCAGCAGCTTAGGCCCAGGGATGACCTACGAGCAGTACTTC
TRBJ2-1,few,-,TRBV7-6,CASSFVSPPGNEQFF,TGTGCCAGCAGCTTTGTCTCCCCTCCGGGCAATGAGCAGTTCTTC
TRBJ2-7,few,TRBD2,TRBV20-1,CSASGGRAYEQYF,TGCAGTGCTAGCGGCGGGAGGGCCTACGAGCAGTACTTC
TRBJ2-5,-,-,TRBV2,CASRLQETQYF,TGTGCCAGCAGGCTCCAAGAGACCCAGTACTTC
TRBJ2-5,many,-,TRBV20-1,CSPLQWLGETQYF,TGCAGTCCCCTTCAGTGGCTTGGGGAGACCCAGTACTTC
TRBJ2-5,many,-,TRBV5-4,CASSPGLQETQYF,TGTGCCAGCAGCCCCGGACTACAAGAGACCCAGTACTTC
TRBJ2-4,-,TRBD2,TRBV11-3,CASGGLAGAKNIQYF,TGTGCCAGCGGCGGACTAGCTGGAGCCAAAAACATTCAGTACTTC
TRBJ2-2,many,-,TRBV3-1,CASSHANTGELFF,TGTGCCAGCAGCCATGCCAACACCGGGGAGCTGTTTTTT
TRBJ1-4,few,-,TRBV12-3/TRBV12-4,CASSLLWGNEKLFF,TGTGCCAGCAGCCTACTATGGGGAAATGAAAAACTGTTTTTT
TRBJ2-2,many,TRBD1,TRBV19,CASSYSRQQGAPLKNTGELFF,TGTGCCAGTAGTTACTCCCGGCAACAGGGGGCCCCCTTAAAGAACACCGGGGAGCTGTTTTTT
TRBJ2-1,few,TRBD2,TRBV5-1,CASSLLAGPGNEQFF,TGCGCCAGCAGCTTGCTAGCGGGGCCCGGAAATGAGCAGTTCTTC
TRBJ2-7,many,TRBD2,TRBV6-6,CASSPIGSGTLEQYF,TGTGCCAGCAGCCCTATTGGTAGCGGGACCCTCGAGCAGTACTTC
TRBJ2-1,few,TRBD2,TRBV7-3,CASSSRASGKNNEQFF,TGTGCCAGCAGCTCCCGGGCTAGCGGTAAAAACAATGAGCAGTTCTTC
TRBJ2-7,many,-,TRBV12-3/TRBV12-4,CASSHGLFFVEQYF,TGTGCCAGCAGTCACGGACTGTTCTTCGTCGAGCAGTACTTC
TRBJ2-7,-,-,TRBV7-2,CASSADTIGYEQYF,TGTGCCAGCAGCGCCGACACTATCGGATACGAGCAGTACTTC
TRBJ1-6,many,-,TRBV20-1,CSARVGGILNSPLHF,TGCAGTGCTAGAGTCGGCGGGATTCTAAATTCACCCCTCCACTTT
TRBJ2-7,-,-,TRBV3-1,CASSQGWRGLGFYEQYF,TGTGCCAGCAGCCAAGGCTGGAGGGGGCTCGGTTTTTACGAGCAGTACTTC
TRBJ2-7,-,-,TRBV7-9,CASSSRLAHDPYEQYF,TGTGCCAGCAGCTCGCGGCTTGCCCACGACCCCTACGAGCAGTACTTC
TRBJ1-4,few,-,TRBV6-6,CASSYPGKLFF,TGTGCCAGCAGTTACCCCGGAAAACTGTTTTTT
TRBJ2-2,-,TRBD1,TRBV5-1,CASSPSDRGINTGELFF,TGCGCCAGCAGCCCAAGCGACAGGGGAATAAACACCGGGGAGCTGTTTTTT
TRBJ2-1,-,TRBD2,TRBV18,CASSRAGGHDEQFF,TGTGCCAGCTCACGGGCGGGGGGACACGATGAGCAGTTCTTC
TRBJ2-7,-,TRBD2,TRBV7-9,CASSSGGVVEQYF,TGTGCCAGCAGCTCCGGGGGGGTCGTCGAGCAGTACTTC
TRBJ2-1,many,TRBD1,TRBV29-1,CSGEKTGINEQFF,TGCAGCGGCGAGAAGACAGGGATCAATGAGCAGTTCTTC
TRBJ2-3,-,TRBD2,TRBV7-2,CASRVGLATITDTQYF,TGTGCCAGCAGGGTGGGACTAGCGACGATCACAGATACGCAGTATTTT
TRBJ2-7,many,-,TRBV20-1,CSARKGRWYEQYF,TGCAGTGCTAGAAAAGGACGGTGGTACGAGCAGTACTTC
TRBJ2-2,few,TRBD2,TRBV7-6,CASSSGLAGGVGELFF,TGTGCCAGCAGCTCTGGACTAGCGGGAGGGGTCGGGGAGCTGTTTTTT
TRBJ2-2,-,TRBD1,TRBV10-1,CASSDGQGAPGELFF,TGCGCCAGCAGTGATGGACAGGGGGCACCGGGGGAGCTGTTTTTT
TRBJ2-1,many,TRBD2,TRBV24-1,CATSLSGSSAVNEQFF,TGTGCCACCAGTCTTAGCGGGAGCTCGGCGGTGAATGAGCAGTTCTTC
TRBJ2-3,many,-,TRBV7-8,CAVGGGGLMTDTQYF,TGTGCCGTCGGCGGTGGGGGGCTAATGACAGATACGCAGTATTTT
TRBJ2-5,-,TRBD1,TRBV29-1,CSVGTGGVYGTQYF,TGCAGCGTCGGGACAGGGGGCGTCTACGGGACCCAGTACTTC
TRBJ2-2,-,TRBD1,TRBV20-1,CSARDRTGAITGELFF,TGCAGTGCTAGAGATAGAACAGGGGCTATCACCGGGGAGCTGTTTTTT
TRBJ2-7,many,TRBD1,TRBV27,CASSQWDRFSEQYF,TGTGCCAGCAGTCAATGGGACAGATTCAGCGAGCAGTACTTC
TRBJ1-6,many,TRBD1,TRBV20-1,CSAARTGWGFNSPLHF,TGCAGTGCTGCTCGGACAGGATGGGGATTTAATTCACCCCTCCACTTT
TRBJ2-7,-,-,TRBV12-3/TRBV12-4,CASGRGGGYEQYF,TGTGCCAGCGGTAGAGGGGGGGGCTACGAGCAGTACTTC
TRBJ2-1,-,TRBD2,TRBV7-6,CASSLGAGGLSSYNEQFF,TGTGCCAGCAGCTTGGGCGCGGGAGGGCTTAGCTCCTACAATGAGCAGTTCTTC
TRBJ1-1,many,-,TRBV29-1,CSVPTGTEAFF,TGCAGCGTCCCTACAGGAACTGAAGCTTTCTTT
TRBJ2-6,many,TRBD1,TRBV5-1,CASSLETGTGANVLTF,TGCGCCAGCAGCTTGGAGACAGGGACTGGGGCCAACGTCCTGACTTTC
TRBJ2-2,few,-,TRBV9,CASSVAGRLNTGELFF,TGTGCCAGCAGCGTAGCCGGACGGTTGAACACCGGGGAGCTGTTTTTT
TRBJ2-7,-,-,TRBV15,CATSREAQGPYEQYF,TGTGCCACCAGCAGAGAAGCCCAGGGGCCCTACGAGCAGTACTTC
TRBJ2-2,many,-,TRBV20-1,CSAREGTGELFF,TGCAGTGCTAGGGAAGGCACCGGGGAGCTGTTTTTT
TRBJ1-1,many,-,TRBV12-3/TRBV12-4,CASSLAGTNTEAFF,TGTGCCAGCAGTTTAGCCGGGACGAACACTGAAGCTTTCTTT
TRBJ2-1,once,-,TRBV9,CASSETEDYNEQFF,TGTGCCAGCAGCGAGACGGAGGATTACAATGAGCAGTTCTTC
TRBJ2-4,few,-,TRBV5-6,CASSFRGKNIQYF,TGTGCCAGCAGCTTCAGGGGTAAAAACATTCAGTACTTC
TRBJ2-1,few,TRBD1,TRBV10-3,CAISTQGAGSYNEQFF,TGTGCCATCAGTACTCAGGGGGCTGGCTCCTACAATGAGCAGTTCTTC
TRBJ2-3,few,TRBD2,TRBV6-4,CAGLAGARTDTQYF,TGTGCCGGCCTAGCGGGCGCCCGCACAGATACGCAGTATTTT